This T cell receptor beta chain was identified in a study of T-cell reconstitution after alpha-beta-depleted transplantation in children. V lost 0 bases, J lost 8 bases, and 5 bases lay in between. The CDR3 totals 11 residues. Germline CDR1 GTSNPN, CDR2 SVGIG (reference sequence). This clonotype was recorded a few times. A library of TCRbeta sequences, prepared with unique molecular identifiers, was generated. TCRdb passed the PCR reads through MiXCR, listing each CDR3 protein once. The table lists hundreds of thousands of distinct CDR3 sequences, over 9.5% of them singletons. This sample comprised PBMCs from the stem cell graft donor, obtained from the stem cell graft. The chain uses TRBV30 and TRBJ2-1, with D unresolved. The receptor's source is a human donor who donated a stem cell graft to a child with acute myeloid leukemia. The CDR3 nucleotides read TGTGCCTGGAGTGTAGGTCATGAGCAGTTCTTC. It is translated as CAWSVGHEQFF.